The 17 T cell receptor beta chains reported below all come from one sample, sequenced in a study of response to subunit inactivated influenza vaccine. MiXCR was run by TCRdb on the RT-PCR reads, yielding one entry per CDR3 protein. The data show roughly 650,000 distinct CDR3 sequences, approximately 14% seen once. The sample was PBMCs from blood, taken 11 to 12 days after vaccination. The source is a man in his fifties who received an inactivated influenza vaccine.

This chain uses TRBV19 with TRBJ2-3, with 7 bases matching TRBD2. With V trimmed by 3 bases and J by 4 bases, 4 bases remained unmatched. The CDR3 extends over 14 amino acids. Germline values: CDR1 LNHDA, CDR2 SQIVND (reference sequence). Written as DNA, the CDR3 is TGTGCCAGTAGTATTGGCGGGAGCTCAGATACGCAGTATTTT. Translation gives CASSIGGSSDTQYF.

This clonotype was observed a single time. V usage is TRBV10-1 and J usage is TRBJ1-3; D gene uncertain. Trimming stripped 3 bases from V and 0 bases from J, with 6 bases between. Looked up from germline, CDR1 is WNHNN and CDR2 is SYGVQD (reference sequence). The length of the CDR3 is 14 residues. The CDR3 sequence is CASSEGRSGNTIYF. DNA of the CDR3: TGCGCCAGCAGTGAAGGCCGCTCTGGAAACACCATATATTTT.

This clonotype was recorded at least ten times. This chain joins TRBV7-9 and TRBJ2-2; D not resolved. Germline V gene data show CDR1 as SEHNR and CDR2 as FQNEAQ (reference sequence). Trimming shortened V by 2 bases and J by 4 bases, and 8 bases separated the two germline ends. This CDR3 comprises 14 residues. The CDR3 loop is CASSLSERTGELFF. CDR3 in DNA: TGTGCCAGCAGCTTATCCGAACGCACCGGGGAGCTGTTTTTT.

This clonotype was recorded at least ten times. The rearrangement uses TRBV10-3 and TRBJ2-1, with a weak D call TRBD1 (6 bases). Germline CDR1 reads ENHRY; CDR2 reads SYGVKD. Deletions cut 6 bases from V and 3 bases from J, with 18 bases between. This CDR3 comprises 16 residues. CDR3 protein: CAISGQGQKVYNEQFF. The CDR3 coding sequence is TGTGCCATCAGCGGCCAAGGACAGAAAGTCTACAATGAGCAGTTCTTC.

The chain carries TRBV2 and TRBJ2-5; either TRBD1 or TRBD2 may fit D (5 bases each). Germline values: CDR1 SNHLY, CDR2 FYNNEI. The CDR3 runs 13 residues. The germline V and J ends were trimmed by 5 bases and 7 bases, with 14 bases remaining between them. The CDR3 sequence is CASSWDPQGTQYF. Here the CDR3 DNA reads TGTGCCAGCAGTTGGGACCCGCAGGGGACCCAGTACTTC.

This clonotype was seen only a few times. This chain uses TRBV5-6 with TRBJ2-3, with D perhaps matching TRBD1 or TRBD2 (5 bases each). Germline CDR1 SGHDT, CDR2 YYEEEE. V was shortened by 1 base and J by 8 bases, with 8 bases between the two germline ends. CDR3 length: 12 residues. The CDR3 DNA follows: TGTGCCAGCAGCTTGATGGGGACTACGCAGTATTTT. Protein sequence: CASSLMGTTQYF.

A few counts support this clonotype. V usage is TRBV6-1 and J usage is TRBJ1-2; D is undetermined. The CDR3 is 18 residues long. Trimming removed 6 bases from V and 0 bases from J, with 23 bases in between. CDR1 is MNHNS, CDR2 SASEGT, per germline. The CDR3 sequence: CASRQILGRRETNYGYTF. CDR3 in DNA: TGTGCCAGCAGGCAAATCCTCGGGCGGCGCGAGACTAACTATGGCTACACCTTC.

The chain links TRBV2 to TRBJ2-5; 8 bases match TRBD2. The length of the CDR3 is 15 residues. Germline CDR1 is SNHLY and CDR2 is FYNNEI. The junction had 2 bases not matched to a gene; V was cut back by 1 base and J by 1 base. CDR3 loop: CASSEGAGGQETQYF. DNA of the CDR3: TGTGCCAGCAGTGAAGGCGCGGGGGGCCAAGAGACCCAGTACTTC.

This clonotype turned up a few times. The chain is built from TRBV28 and TRBJ1-2; D ambiguous. The CDR3 is 15 amino acids. Germline values: CDR1 MDHEN, CDR2 SYDVKM. Trimming removed 0 bases at V and 0 bases at J, with 8 bases between. The CDR3 DNA is TGTGCCAGCAGTTTATGGACGGCTACTAACTATGGCTACACCTTC. This codes for CASSLWTATNYGYTF.

This clonotype has just a few counts. The chain links TRBV7-2 to TRBJ2-7, with TRBD2 matching over 10 bases. V was clipped by 5 bases and J by 5 bases; unmatched bases: 15. The V gene's germline CDR1 is SGHTA and CDR2 FQGNSA. This CDR3 comprises 17 residues. The CDR3 DNA reads as TGTGCCAGCAGCAAGCGACTTTCTAGCGGGAGTGTGCACGAGCAGTACTTC. Translated: CASSKRLSSGSVHEQYF.

This chain links TRBV6-2 or TRBV6-3 with TRBJ2-1, with 12 bases matching TRBD2. The CDR3 spans 17 residues. The trim removed 0 bases at V and 4 bases at J, leaving 4 bases unmatched. Germline CDR1 and CDR2: MNHEY and SVGEGT. The CDR3 sequence: CASSYSTSGSGYNEQFF. CDR3 DNA: TGTGCCAGCAGTTACTCGACTAGCGGGAGTGGTTACAATGAGCAGTTCTTC.

This clonotype was counted a few times. The chain couples TRBV5-1 to TRBJ2-1, with D perhaps TRBD1 or TRBD2 (5 bases each). CDR3 length: 16 residues. CDR1 and CDR2 from the germline V gene are SGHRS and YFSETQ. Between the trimmed V and J ends, which lost 3 bases and 6 bases, there was a span of 19 bases. Here the CDR3 DNA reads TGCGCCAGCAGCTCGGCTCAGGGCCCCCGGGGCAATGAGCAGTTCTTC. Translating gives CASSSAQGPRGNEQFF.

The gene calls are TRBV14 and TRBJ2-3; the match to TRBD2 covers 13 bases. Germline V lookup: CDR1 SGHDN, CDR2 FVKESK. The trim removed 5 bases at V and 5 bases at J, leaving 10 bases unmatched. The CDR3 has 17 residues. This CDR3 is CASSVDGLAGAKDTQYF. For the CDR3, the DNA is TGTGCCAGCAGCGTAGACGGACTAGCGGGAGCAAAAGATACGCAGTATTTT.

The rearrangement links TRBV12-3 or TRBV12-4 to TRBJ2-7, with TRBD2 matching 7 bases. The ends lost 6 bases at V and 4 bases at J; junction bases unmatched: 15. The CDR3 has 16 amino acids. The CDR3 is CASSTRASGSMYEQYF. The CDR3 coding sequence is TGTGCCAGCAGCACCAGGGCTAGCGGTAGTATGTACGAGCAGTACTTC.

This chain uses TRBV7-2 with TRBJ2-7, with 9 bases matching TRBD1. The V gene's germline CDR1 is SGHTA and CDR2 FQGNSA. The V segment lost 5 bases and the J segment 4 bases; nucleotides outside the gene matches: 9. The CDR3 runs 15 residues. The CDR3 spells CASSTRGGQGYEQYF. CDR3 bases: TGTGCCAGCAGCACCCGTGGGGGACAGGGATACGAGCAGTACTTC. The full variable domain, its missing parts supplied by reference TRBV7-2 and TRBJ2-7, is GAGVSQSPSNKVTEKGKDVELRCDPISGHTALYWYRQSLGQGLEFLIYFQGNSAPDKSGLPSDRFSAERTGGSVSTLTIQRTQQEDSAVYLCASSTRGGQGYEQYFGPGTRLTVT.

This clonotype was observed a handful of times. The CDR3 spells CASTIGHYEQYF. The CDR3 coding sequence is TGTGCCAGCACCATAGGTCATTACGAGCAGTACTTC. The rearrangement uses TRBV11-2 and TRBJ2-7; D is unresolved. The CDR3 loop spans 12 amino acids. Trimming removed 7 bases from V and 4 bases from J, with 11 bases in between. From germline, CDR1 is SGHAT and CDR2 FQNNGV.

This chain uses TRBV12-3 or TRBV12-4 with TRBJ2-3; D gene ambiguous. The length of the CDR3 is 13 residues. V dropped 6 bases and J dropped 2 bases, with 9 bases sitting between them. CDR3 bases: TGTGCCAGCAGCCCCCCCCACACAGATACGCAGTATTTT. Protein: CASSPPHTDTQYF.